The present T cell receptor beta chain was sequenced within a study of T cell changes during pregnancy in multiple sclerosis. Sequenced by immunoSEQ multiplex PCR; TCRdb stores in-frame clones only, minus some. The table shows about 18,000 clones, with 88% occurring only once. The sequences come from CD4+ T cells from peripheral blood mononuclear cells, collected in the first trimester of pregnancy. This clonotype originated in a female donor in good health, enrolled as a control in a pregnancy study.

CDR3 in DNA: TGTGCCAGTAGTTACCGGAACGAACACAGGGCTCAGCCCCAGCATTTT. This codes for CASSYRNEHRAQPQHF. The chain employs TRBV19 and TRBJ1-5, with D tentatively TRBD1 (6 bases). Trimming removed 5 bases at V and 6 bases at J, with 20 bases between. CDR1 is LNHDA, CDR2 SQIVND, per germline (reference sequence). The length of the CDR3 is 16 residues.